The 8 T cell receptor beta chains listed next were all sequenced from one sample in a study of blood T cells in healthy people across ages. Sample-barcoded 5' priming and a J-beta primer mix drove a second PCR of 7 to 11 cycles. MiXCR was run by TCRdb on the 5' RACE reads, yielding one entry per CDR3 protein. The sample includes about 1.5 million distinct CDR3 sequences, under 55% seen only once; the top ten take just over 4%. Material for sequencing was blood. These receptor sequences come from a young woman in good health.

This clonotype was observed a single time. This may be a read error: a much more frequent sequence differs by one nucleotide. The chain combines TRBV4-1 with TRBJ2-5; D remains unclear. Matching the DNA end better, TRBJ2-7 makes the J call doubtful. The germline CDR1 and CDR2 sequences are MGHRA and YSYEKL. This CDR3 is built from 13 residues. For the CDR3, the DNA is TGCGCCAGCAGCCAACTGACAAACTACGAGCAGTACTTC. It specifies CASSQLTNYEQYF.

This clonotype is a singleton in its sample. As DNA, the CDR3 is TGTGCCAGCCGGGACAACAATGAGCGGTACTTC. Its protein product is CASRDNNERYF. The chain recombines TRBV3-1 with TRBJ2-5, with D possibly being TRBD1 (6 bases). The V gene's germline CDR1 is LGHDT and CDR2 YNNKEL (reference sequence). This CDR3 comprises 11 residues. V was clipped by 8 bases and J by 13 bases, with 17 bases between them.

Concerning this clonotype: Compared with germline, one end of the junction differs, possibly owing to a read error. The V call is TRBV6-5, the J call TRBJ2-7, with D possibly called TRBD1 or TRBD2 (5 bases each). From germline, CDR1 is MNHEY and CDR2 SVGAGI. This CDR3 contains 16 residues. CDR3 sequence reads: CASSYITRGVSYERYF. CDR3 sequence (DNA): TGTGCCAGCAGTTATATAACCCGAGGGGTTTCCTACGAGCGGTACTTC.

This chain connects TRBV7-2 to TRBJ2-2; D gene unclear. This CDR3 comprises 16 residues. V was cut by 1 base and J by 5 bases, with 14 bases left in between. Germline V gene lookup returns CDR1 SGHTA and CDR2 FQGNSA. This CDR3 is CASSLGAAWSTGELFF. Here the CDR3 DNA reads TGTGCCAGCAGCTTAGGCGCAGCGTGGAGTACCGGGGAGCTGTTTTTT.

Comments on this clonotype: Germline and junction disagree at one end, which may indicate a read error. V usage is TRBV7-7 and J usage is TRBJ2-1; TRBD2 matches 8 bases. CDR3 length: 15 residues. Germline V gives CDR1 SSHAT, CDR2 FNYEAQ (reference sequence). CDR3 DNA sequence: TGTGCTAGCAGCCTCAGAAGCGGGAGATTCTACGAGCAGTTCTTC. Translated, it gives CASSLRSGRFYEQFF.

This clonotype was counted only a few times. This sequence joins TRBV10-2 and TRBJ2-3; the match to TRBD2 covers 8 bases. Germline CDR1 is WSHSY and CDR2 is SAAADI. The CDR3 spans 14 residues. Losses at the gene ends were 3 bases for V and 6 bases for J; bases not matched to a gene: 5. CDR3 sequence: CASSDGGAADTQYF. CDR3 bases: TGCGCCAGCAGTGACGGGGGGGCGGCGGATACGCAGTATTTT.

The V and J genes are TRBV20-1 and TRBJ2-5; 10 bases fit TRBD2. Germline V gene sequence: CDR1 DFQATT, CDR2 SNEGSKA (reference sequence). The CDR3 covers 14 residues. The J segment lost 11 bases and the V segment lost 1 base, leaving 10 bases of the junction unmatched. The CDR3 protein is CSARGSGRGKEQYF. The CDR3 DNA sequence: TGCAGTGCTAGAGGGAGCGGGAGGGGGAAGGAGCAGTACTTC.

This clonotype occurred a few times. V usage is TRBV7-9 and J usage is TRBJ2-5; D possibly corresponds to TRBD2 (5 bases). V was cut by 3 bases and J by 5 bases, with 13 bases left in between. This CDR3 has 14 amino acids. Germline CDR1 and CDR2: SEHNR and FQNEAQ (reference sequence). The CDR3 loop reads CASSFGGRSETQYF. CDR3 nucleotide sequence: TGTGCCAGCAGCTTCGGAGGACGCAGTGAGACCCAGTACTTC.